Below, 8 T cell receptor beta chains from the same sample are listed, as sequenced in a study of blood T cells in healthy people across ages. PCR was performed a second time for about 7 to 11 cycles using a sample-barcoded 5' primer and a J-beta primer mix. One entry per CDR3 protein, called by TCRdb with MiXCR from the 5' RACE reads. The sample includes 1.5 million to 2 million distinct CDR3 sequences, 30% to 35% seen only once; the top ten take about 11%. The sample was blood. The receptors originated from a woman in her twenties or thirties in good health.

Of note for this clonotype: At one of its ends the junction is not consistent with the germline gene, which may arise from a read error. The CDR3: CTSSHADTQYF. The DNA for the CDR3 is TGTACCAGCAGCCACGCGGATACGCAGTATTTT. The rearrangement links TRBV6-2 or TRBV6-3 to TRBJ2-3; D ambiguous. The CDR3 is 11 residues long. Germline CDR1 MNHEY, CDR2 SVGEGT.

This chain uses TRBV2 with TRBJ2-7; D is tentatively TRBD1 or TRBD2 (5 bases each). Per the germline V gene, CDR1 is SNHLY and CDR2 is FYNNEI. The V end was cut by 7 bases, the J end by 5 bases, with 15 bases between. This CDR3 contains 13 residues. CDR3 sequence reads: CASTGSGQDEQYF. In nucleotides, the CDR3 is TGTGCCAGCACGGGGTCAGGGCAGGACGAGCAGTACTTC.

This clonotype was recorded a few times. The gene calls are TRBV20-1 and TRBJ2-3; D is unresolved. V was pared by 0 bases and J by 6 bases, with 13 bases between. Germline CDR1 DFQATT, CDR2 SNEGSKA (reference sequence). This CDR3 spans 14 amino acids. CDR3 in amino acids: CSARDRGRPDTQYF. Here the CDR3 DNA reads TGCAGTGCTAGAGATAGAGGACGTCCCGATACGCAGTATTTT.

J is TRBJ2-3 and V is TRBV5-1; D possibly corresponds to TRBD1 (5 bases). The CDR3 runs 15 residues. The V gene's germline CDR1 is SGHRS and CDR2 YFSETQ. Trimming removed 4 bases at V and 2 bases at J, with 14 bases between. CDR3 sequence reads: CASSVEDKITDTQYF. The CDR3 bases are TGCGCCAGCAGCGTAGAGGACAAGATCACAGATACGCAGTATTTT.

The chain recombines TRBV12-3 or TRBV12-4 with TRBJ2-7, with 8 bases fitting TRBD2. This CDR3 spans 14 amino acids. J gave up 7 bases and V 6 bases, and 11 bases lay outside the gene matches. CDR3 protein: CASSPSPVAGEQYF. DNA of the CDR3: TGTGCCAGCAGCCCGTCCCCGGTAGCGGGAGAGCAGTACTTC.

This clonotype showed up just a few times. The chain recombines TRBV30 with TRBJ2-6; no reliable D call. The length of the CDR3 is 13 residues. Germline V gene sequence: CDR1 GTSNPN, CDR2 SVGIG (reference sequence). Trimming removed 4 bases from V and 1 base from J, with 5 bases in between. The CDR3 sequence: CAWIPSGANVLTF. In DNA form, the CDR3 reads TGTGCCTGGATCCCATCTGGGGCCAACGTCCTGACTTTC.

This chain connects TRBV12-5 to TRBJ1-1; tentatively, D is TRBD1 (6 bases). CDR1 is LGHNT and CDR2 is FRNRAP in the germline V gene. Trimming pared 1 base from V and 6 bases from J, leaving 9 bases between. This CDR3 comprises 13 residues. The CDR3 region has the DNA TGTGCTAGTGGTTTGGCGGGGGCAGCTGAAGCTTTCTTT. It specifies CASGLAGAAEAFF.

The chain is built from TRBV4-1 and TRBJ2-3; 10 bases match TRBD1. Unmatched junction bases numbered 5, after V lost 0 bases and J lost 2 bases. The CDR3 runs 17 residues. Germline values: CDR1 MGHRA, CDR2 YSYEKL. CDR3 protein: CASSQDLGQGITDTQYF. The CDR3 DNA reads TGCGCCAGCAGCCAAGACCTGGGACAGGGGATCACAGATACGCAGTATTTT.